Listed here are 29 T cell receptor beta chains from one sample, sequenced in a study of Ad26.COV2.S vaccination and SARS-CoV-2 variants (dated by TCRdb to the early 2020s). Libraries were prepared through the immunoSEQ multiplex PCR assay. What TCRdb holds here is the immuneACCESS table cut down to in-frame rearrangements. Part of the clones is not present; checked against another copy, under half of the missing clones reflect an unresolved V gene, and the others are unexplained. Across this sample there are under 250,000 clones, with around 88% seen only once. Jointly, the top ten make up under 3% of the sample. The treatment or condition tag for this specimen amounts to: roughly 20 received Ad26.COV2.S at low or high dose, single or two shots; 5 received placebo; per-sample allocation not given. Repertoires of vaccine and placebo recipients were sequenced from samples taken on day 63 after the first injection.

The material was peripheral blood, obtained in a trial of Ad26.COV2.S vaccine versus placebo. These receptors originate from a person aged 18-65 years who received the Ad26.COV2.S COVID-19 vaccine or a placebo.

This chain uses TRBV18 with TRBJ2-1; 11 bases agree with TRBD2. The germline V gene encodes CDR1 KGHSH and CDR2 LQKENI. Germline trimming cut 8 bases from V and 10 bases from J; bases unmatched to any gene: 13. The CDR3 runs 15 residues. CDR3: CASRQGTSGSGEQFF. The CDR3 DNA sequence: TGTGCCAGCCGGCAAGGAACTAGCGGGAGCGGGGAGCAGTTCTTC.

V usage is TRBV4-3 and J usage is TRBJ2-4; a possible D gene is TRBD1 (5 bases). CDR1 and CDR2 from the germline V gene are LGHNA and YSLEER. The CDR3 is made up of 17 amino acids. Trimming took 0 bases from V and 5 from J, leaving 17 bases between them. CDR3 DNA sequence: TGCGCCAGCAGCCAAGATGATCGTGGAGACAGAGAAAACATTCAGTACTTC. Encoded protein: CASSQDDRGDRENIQYF.

In this sample, this clone turned up once. Different DNA sequences within this sample yield the same CDR3. The chain combines TRBV3-1 (or the pseudogene TRBV3-2) with TRBJ1-5, with D unresolved. Germline lookup yields CDR1 LGHDT and CDR2 YNNKEL (reference sequence). Trimming removed 1 base from V and 7 bases from J, with 5 bases in between. The CDR3 spans 12 residues. CDR3 nucleotide sequence: TGTGCCAGCAGCCAAGGATCGCAGCCCCAGCATTTT. Translating gives CASSQGSQPQHF.

V and J are TRBV7-2 and TRBJ2-1, with 10 bases aligning to TRBD2. Looked up from germline, CDR1 is SGHTA and CDR2 is FQGNSA. V lost 1 base and J lost 7; bases outside the gene matches: 4. The CDR3 has 15 residues. The CDR3 region is CASSLGSGGANEQFF. DNA for the CDR3: TGTGCCAGCAGCTTAGGGAGCGGGGGGGCAAATGAGCAGTTCTTC.

This clone appeared a few times. This rearrangement joins TRBV7-2 to TRBJ2-1, with D perhaps given as TRBD1 or TRBD2 (5 bases each). Deletions cut 3 bases from V and 10 bases from J, with 13 bases between. Germline CDR1 is SGHTA and CDR2 is FQGNSA. The CDR3 is 13 amino acids. CDR3 amino acids: CASSFGRDREQFF. Here the CDR3 DNA reads TGTGCCAGCAGCTTTGGAAGGGACCGGGAGCAGTTCTTC. The full variable domain, in which reference TRBV7-2 and TRBJ2-1 provide the parts outside the CDR3, is GAGVSQSPSNKVTEKGKDVELRCDPISGHTALYWYRQSLGQGLEFLIYFQGNSAPDKSGLPSDRFSAERTGGSVSTLTIQRTQQEDSAVYLCASSFGRDREQFFGPGTRLTVL.

The V and J genes are TRBV7-3 and TRBJ2-2; unclear D gene. Per the germline V gene, CDR1 is SGHTA and CDR2 is FQGTGA. This CDR3 contains 13 residues. The V and J ends lost 5 bases and 5 bases respectively, with 9 bases between them. Here the CDR3 DNA reads TGTGCCAGCAGCGTAGGGCAGACCGGGGAGCTGTTTTTT. Translation gives CASSVGQTGELFF.

Only one count was recorded for this clone. The J gene is TRBJ1-6, the V gene TRBV2; TRBD1 matches 10 bases. Germline lookup yields CDR1 SNHLY and CDR2 FYNNEI. The CDR3 has 15 residues. Trimming took 7 bases from V and 7 from J; bases not matched to a gene: 7. CDR3 in amino acids: CASNPTGQGNSPLHF. The CDR3 DNA reads as TGTGCCAGCAACCCGACGGGACAGGGGAATTCACCCCTCCACTTT.

The J gene is TRBJ2-3, the V gene TRBV5-1; TRBD1 aligns across 8 bases. Losses at the gene ends were 7 bases for V and 1 base for J; bases not matched to a gene: 5. The CDR3 consists of 14 residues. Germline CDR1 is SGHRS and CDR2 is YFSETQ. In nucleotides, the CDR3 is TGCGCCAGCGGACAGGGTAGGGGCACAGATACGCAGTATTTT. This encodes CASGQGRGTDTQYF.

This sequence joins TRBV11-2 and TRBJ2-7; 8 bases line up with TRBD1. V dropped 1 base and J dropped 6; count of bases not matched to a gene: 5. Germline values: CDR1 SGHAT, CDR2 FQNNGV. The CDR3 is made up of 14 amino acids. The CDR3 here is CASSLASQGGEQYF. DNA of the CDR3: TGTGCCAGCAGCTTAGCCTCACAGGGGGGCGAGCAGTACTTC.

The J gene is TRBJ1-5, the V gene TRBV6-4, with D hard to call. V was trimmed by 0 bases and J by 0 bases, leaving 9 bases between them. Germline V gives CDR1 MRHNA, CDR2 SNTAGT. The CDR3 sequence is 16 residues long. CDR3 nucleotide sequence: TGTGCCAGCAGTGACTCAGGCCGGTATAGCAATCAGCCCCAGCATTTT. It translates to CASSDSGRYSNQPQHF.

J is TRBJ2-1 and V is TRBV30; tentative D call: TRBD2 (7 bases). The length of the CDR3 is 12 residues. Germline V gene sequence: CDR1 GTSNPN, CDR2 SVGIG (reference sequence). The V end lost 3 bases, the J end lost 6 bases, and 9 bases lay between the germline ends. CDR3 sequence: CAWRRGGNEQFF. The CDR3 DNA reads as TGTGCCTGGAGAAGGGGGGGCAATGAGCAGTTCTTC. Full variable domain (outside the CDR3, taken from reference TRBV30 and TRBJ2-1): SQTIHQWPATLVQPVGSPLSLECTVEGTSNPNLYWYRQAAGRGLQLLFYSVGIGQISSEVPQNLSASRPQDRQFILSSKKLLLSDSGFYLCAWRRGGNEQFFGPGTRLTVL.

This clone occurred once. The chain employs TRBV5-4 and TRBJ1-1; no reliable D call. CDR3 length: 13 amino acids. V was clipped by 4 bases and J by 0 bases, with 7 bases between them. Germline CDR1 is SGHNT and CDR2 is YYREEE (reference sequence). The CDR3 sequence is CASSGTVNTEAFF. The CDR3 DNA follows: TGTGCCAGCAGCGGAACAGTGAACACTGAAGCTTTCTTT.

In the case of this clone: The junction shows a germline mismatch at one end, possibly a read error. CDR3 DNA: TGTGCCAGCATCCATAACCCGGGACAGGGGGACGGGGTCTTC. Translating gives CASIHNPGQGDGVF. This rearrangement joins TRBV2 to TRBJ2-1; TRBD1 matches 11 bases. This CDR3 has 14 residues. Germline CDR1 and CDR2: SNHLY and FYNNEI.

The chain has TRBV10-3 and TRBJ2-1; D is undetermined. V shed 2 bases and J shed 2 bases, with 7 bases lying between them. The CDR3 spans 14 residues. The germline V gene has CDR1 ENHRY and CDR2 SYGVKD. Here the CDR3 DNA reads TGTGCCATCAGTGAGGAAGAGACCTACAATGAGCAGTTCTTC. Its translation: CAISEEETYNEQFF.

The chain recombines TRBV27 with TRBJ1-3, with D hard to call. V gave up 0 bases and J gave up 4 bases, with 4 bases separating them. Germline CDR1 is MNHEY and CDR2 is SMNVEV (reference sequence). The CDR3 has 13 residues. CDR3 sequence reads: CASSLSGGNTIYF. The CDR3 DNA reads TGTGCCAGCAGTTTATCCGGGGGAAACACCATATATTTT.

The chain carries TRBV19 and TRBJ1-1; D gene uncertain. Trimming pared 7 bases from V and 4 bases from J, leaving 16 bases between. The CDR3 has 14 residues. From germline, CDR1 is LNHDA and CDR2 SQIVND (reference sequence). The chain's CDR3 is CASTLEAITTEAFF. The DNA of the CDR3 is TGTGCCAGTACCCTAGAGGCTATCACCACTGAAGCTTTCTTT.

The genes are TRBV5-1 and TRBJ2-3; 12 bases are shared with TRBD2. Trimming took 4 bases from V and 5 from J; bases not matched to a gene: 8. Germline loops: CDR1 SGHRS, CDR2 YFSETQ. The CDR3 has 16 amino acids. Written as DNA, the CDR3 is TGCGCCAGCAGCGCATCTAGCGGGGGGGCCGGAGATACGCAGTATTTT. It codes for CASSASSGGAGDTQYF. The complete variable domain, with remaining parts taken from reference TRBV5-1 and TRBJ2-3, reads KAGVTQTPRYLIKTRGQQVTLSCSPISGHRSVSWYQQTPGQGLQFLFEYFSETQRNKGNFPGRFSGRQFSNSRSEMNVSTLELGDSALYLCASSASSGGAGDTQYFGPGTRLTVL.

This chain uses TRBV30 with TRBJ2-1; D remains unclear. The CDR3 is 11 residues long. V lost 3 bases and J 9 bases, leaving 9 bases between the germline ends. The germline V gene encodes CDR1 GTSNPN and CDR2 SVGIG (reference sequence). The chain's CDR3 is CAWRGYGEQFF. CDR3 sequence (DNA): TGTGCCTGGAGGGGATATGGTGAGCAGTTCTTC.

This clone was seen just once. The chain employs TRBV18 and TRBJ2-5, with D maybe TRBD1 (6 bases). This CDR3 has 14 amino acids. The ends were cut back, 6 bases at V and 1 base at J, with 12 bases in the middle. In germline, CDR1 is KGHSH, CDR2 LQKENI. The CDR3 DNA reads TGTGCCAGCTCGGCAACAGGGTTCCAAGAGACCCAGTACTTC. Its translation: CASSATGFQETQYF.

The chain carries TRBV6-5 and TRBJ1-5, with D tentatively TRBD1 (5 bases). V was trimmed by 7 bases and J by 6 bases, leaving 10 bases between them. This CDR3 is built from 12 residues. Germline CDR1 is MNHEY and CDR2 is SVGAGI. CDR3 in DNA: TGTGCCAGCAACCGGGGCGGTCAGCCCCAGCATTTT. Translation gives CASNRGGQPQHF.

The chain is built from TRBV7-9 and TRBJ1-5; D is uncertain. The germline V gene has CDR1 SEHNR and CDR2 FQNEAQ (reference sequence). The CDR3 consists of 17 residues. Trimming removed 3 bases at V and 3 bases at J, with 18 bases between. CDR3: CASSFHGLNNFNQPQHF. In DNA, the CDR3 is TGTGCCAGCAGCTTCCACGGGCTTAATAATTTCAATCAGCCCCAGCATTTT. Complete variable domain (other parts from reference TRBV7-9 and TRBJ1-5): DTGVSQNPRHKITKRGQNVTFRCDPISEHNRLYWYRQTLGQGPEFLTYFQNEAQLEKSRLLSDRFSAERPKGSFSTLEIQRTEQGDSAMYLCASSFHGLNNFNQPQHFGDGTRLSIL.

This chain joins TRBV10-3 and TRBJ1-1, with no clear D. Trimming took off 2 bases at V and 1 base at J, with 8 bases between the two ends. The CDR3 extends over 14 amino acids. Germline CDR1 reads ENHRY; CDR2 reads SYGVKD. CDR3 sequence reads: CAISEIAGNTEAFF. In DNA, the CDR3 is TGTGCCATCAGTGAGATCGCAGGGAACACTGAAGCTTTCTTT.

V and J are TRBV5-1 and TRBJ2-5, with D maybe TRBD2 (6 bases). The germline V gene has CDR1 SGHRS and CDR2 YFSETQ. This CDR3 has 13 residues. Trimming stripped 3 bases from V and 2 bases from J, with 8 bases between. CDR3 region: CASSWGLQETQYF. DNA for the CDR3: TGCGCCAGCAGCTGGGGACTTCAAGAGACCCAGTACTTC.

This sequence joins TRBV5-1 and TRBJ2-5; possibly TRBD2 for D (5 bases). V was cut by 1 base and J by 5 bases, with 15 bases left in between. In germline, CDR1 is SGHRS, CDR2 YFSETQ. The length of the CDR3 is 15 residues. CDR3: CASSLTGLPGETQYF. Written as DNA, the CDR3 is TGCGCCAGCAGCTTGACTGGACTTCCTGGGGAGACCCAGTACTTC.

This clone has just a few counts. The genes are TRBV29-1 and TRBJ2-5; tentatively, D is TRBD1 or TRBD2 (5 bases each). Germline lookup yields CDR1 SQVTM and CDR2 ANQGSEA. CDR3 length: 13 amino acids. With 4 bases removed from V and 2 bases from J, the gap between germline ends came to 11 bases. The CDR3 here is CSVGGTRQETQYF. In nucleotides, the CDR3 is TGCAGCGTTGGAGGGACCCGTCAAGAGACCCAGTACTTC. The full variable domain, with the rest looked up from reference TRBV29-1 and TRBJ2-5, is SAVISQKPSRDICQRGTSLTIQCQVDSQVTMMFWYRQQPGQSLTLIATANQGSEATYESGFVIDKFPISRPNLTFSTLTVSNMSPEDSSIYLCSVGGTRQETQYFGPGTRLLVL.

This chain uses TRBV19 with TRBJ1-2; TRBD1 is a possible D gene (6 bases). This CDR3 region has 11 residues. Trimming took off 4 bases at V and 8 bases at J, with 8 bases between the two ends. The germline gives CDR1 LNHDA, CDR2 SQIVND (reference sequence). The CDR3 nucleotides read TGTGCCAGTAGTACAGGGGCGGGCTACACCTTC. This translates into CASSTGAGYTF.

This chain uses TRBV19 with TRBJ2-3; 7 positions match TRBD1. V lost 1 base, J lost 8 bases, and 6 bases stayed unmatched. Germline CDR1 reads LNHDA; CDR2 reads SQIVND (reference sequence). CDR3 size: 14 residues. In DNA, the CDR3 is TGTGCCAGTAGTATAGGAGGGGGCGCGGGTACGCAGTATTTT. Residues: CASSIGGGAGTQYF.

This clone was detected only a few times. This rearrangement joins TRBV9 to TRBJ2-2; TRBD2 matches 7 bases. The ends lost 4 bases at V and 5 bases at J; junction bases unmatched: 8. The CDR3 covers 15 residues. Looked up from germline, CDR1 is SGDLS and CDR2 is YYNGEE. As DNA, the CDR3 is TGTGCCAGCAGCCCGAGGACTAGGGGAACCGGGGAGCTGTTTTTT. This encodes CASSPRTRGTGELFF. Using reference TRBV9 and TRBJ2-2 for the parts outside the CDR3, the full variable domain is DSGVTQTPKHLITATGQRVTLRCSPRSGDLSVYWYQQSLDQGLQFLIQYYNGEERAKGNILERFSAQQFPDLHSELNLSSLELGDSALYFCASSPRTRGTGELFFGEGSRLTVL.

Here the CDR3 reads CAWSPRDNQPQHF. The CDR3 DNA is TGTGCCTGGAGTCCCAGGGACAATCAGCCCCAGCATTTT. The chain links TRBV30 to TRBJ1-5; maybe TRBD1 (5 bases). V was shortened by 2 bases and J by 3 bases, with 8 bases between the two germline ends. CDR1 is GTSNPN, CDR2 SVGIG, per germline (reference sequence). CDR3 length: 13 residues.